The 5 T cell receptor beta chains listed next were all sequenced from one sample in a study of shared clonotypes between healthy human individuals. Naive CD8 cells were CD45RO-negative, positively selected for CCR7, excluding terminally differentiated effector memory CD45RA+ cells. Profiling relied on immunoSEQ multiplex PCR, and the TCRdb table lists in-frame clones only, not all of them. This sample has roughly 890,000 clones, with more than 85% found just once. Sequences were obtained from naive CD8+ T cells sorted from blood. All receptors derive from a man aged 30 to 45 in good health.

The chain uses TRBV11-3 and TRBJ2-3; D remains ambiguous. The germline V gene has CDR1 SGHNT and CDR2 YENEEA. With 5 bases removed from V and 4 bases from J, the gap between germline ends came to 13 bases. The CDR3 extends over 14 amino acids. Here the CDR3 DNA reads TGTGCCAGCAGCAGTTTACCCGAAGCAGATACGCAGTATTTT. This translates into CASSSLPEADTQYF.

CDR3 nucleotide sequence: TGTGCCAGCAGCTTCCTCAGGGGCCTGAACACTGAAGCTTTCTTT. Translation: CASSFLRGLNTEAFF. V usage is TRBV7-9 and J usage is TRBJ1-1, with D possibly TRBD1 on 6 matching bases. V lost 3 bases and J lost 0, with 11 bases in between. The CDR3 totals 15 residues. Germline loops: CDR1 SEHNR, CDR2 FQNEAQ (reference sequence).

This chain uses TRBV5-1 with TRBJ2-7; no clear D. Trimming removed 0 bases at V and 1 base at J, with 11 bases between. Germline CDR1 is SGHRS and CDR2 is YFSETQ. This CDR3 has 15 residues. In nucleotides, the CDR3 is TGCGCCAGCAGCTTGGGGGCAGCATCATCCTACGAGCAGTACTTC. It codes for CASSLGAASSYEQYF.

The V call is TRBV11-3, the J call TRBJ2-1; D gene uncertain. CDR3 length equals 14 residues. Between the trimmed V and J ends, which lost 4 bases and 6 bases, there was a span of 13 bases. CDR1 is SGHNT and CDR2 is YENEEA in the germline V gene. The DNA for the CDR3 is TGTGCCAGCAGCTCATATTCAATTGGCAATGAGCAGTTCTTC. Its protein is CASSSYSIGNEQFF. The full variable domain, rest sourced from reference TRBV11-3 and TRBJ2-1, is EAGVVQSPRYKIIEKKQPVAFWCNPISGHNTLYWYLQNLGQGPELLIRYENEEAVDDSQLPKDRFSAERLKGVDSTLKIQPAELGDSAVYLCASSSYSIGNEQFFGPGTRLTVL.

The V and J genes are TRBV28 and TRBJ2-7; D is possibly TRBD2 (6 bases). The ends were cut back, 5 bases at V and 7 bases at J, with 18 bases in the middle. The CDR3 length is 14 residues. Germline V gives CDR1 MDHEN, CDR2 SYDVKM. The CDR3 reads CASSPRAGQGEQYF. DNA for the CDR3: TGTGCCAGCAGTCCCAGAGCGGGTCAGGGTGAGCAGTACTTC.